Included here is one T cell receptor beta chain sequence, with context. Its antigen is still unknown. V was shortened by 10 bases and J by 1 base, with 10 bases between the two germline ends. Germline lookup yields CDR1 ENHRY and CDR2 SYGVKD. CDR3 size: 12 residues. The data were taken from a study of post-analysis software for immune sequencing data. Study-level findings and limits: Compared with controls, patients had more of five or six TRBV segments, including TRBV5-6, TRBV5-1 and TRBV20-1.

Unique molecular identifiers tagged the TCR beta cDNA libraries. MiXCR, run by TCRdb on the PCR reads, gives a single entry per CDR3 protein. The sample records 750,000 to 950,000 distinct CDR3 sequences, around 50% being singletons. Sequenced material: blood. The TCR was taken from a girl between 5 and 17 years old with multiple sclerosis. The chain combines TRBV10-3 with TRBJ1-2, with D maybe TRBD1 (5 bases). CDR3 in amino acids: CATSDINYGYTF. CDR3 coding DNA: TGTGCCACTTCGGACATTAACTATGGCTACACCTTC.